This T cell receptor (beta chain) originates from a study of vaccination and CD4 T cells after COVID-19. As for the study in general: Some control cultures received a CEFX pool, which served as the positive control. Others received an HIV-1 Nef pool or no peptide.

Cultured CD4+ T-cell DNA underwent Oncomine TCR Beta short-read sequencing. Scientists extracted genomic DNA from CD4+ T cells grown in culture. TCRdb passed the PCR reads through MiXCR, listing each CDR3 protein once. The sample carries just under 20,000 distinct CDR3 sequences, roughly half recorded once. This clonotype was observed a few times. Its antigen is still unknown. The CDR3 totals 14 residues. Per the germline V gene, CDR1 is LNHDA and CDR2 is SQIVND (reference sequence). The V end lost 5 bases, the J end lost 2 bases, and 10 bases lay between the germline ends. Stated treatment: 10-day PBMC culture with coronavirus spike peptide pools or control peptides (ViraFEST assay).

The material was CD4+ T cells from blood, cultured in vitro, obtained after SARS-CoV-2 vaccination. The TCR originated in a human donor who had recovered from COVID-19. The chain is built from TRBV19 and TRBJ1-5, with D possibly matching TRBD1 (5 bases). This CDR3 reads CASSGGGRNQPQHF. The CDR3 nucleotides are TGTGCCAGTAGTGGCGGGGGACGCAATCAGCCCCAGCATTTT. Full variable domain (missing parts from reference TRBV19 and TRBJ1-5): DGGITQSPKYLFRKEGQNVTLSCEQNLNHDAMYWYRQDPGQGLRLIYYSQIVNDFQKGDIAEGYSVSREKKESFPLTVTSAQKNPTAFYLCASSGGGRNQPQHFGDGTRLSIL.